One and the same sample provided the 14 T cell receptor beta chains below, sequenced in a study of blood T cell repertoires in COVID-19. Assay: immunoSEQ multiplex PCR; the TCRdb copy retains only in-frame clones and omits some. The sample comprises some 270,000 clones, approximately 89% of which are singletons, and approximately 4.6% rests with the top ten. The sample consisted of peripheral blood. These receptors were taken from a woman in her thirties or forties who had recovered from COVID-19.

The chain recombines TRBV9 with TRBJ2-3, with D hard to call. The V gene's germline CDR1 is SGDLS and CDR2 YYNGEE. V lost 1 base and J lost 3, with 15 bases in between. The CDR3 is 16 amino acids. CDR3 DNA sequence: TGTGCCAGCAGCGTAATATCTAGTCTTGGTACAGATACGCAGTATTTT. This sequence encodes CASSVISSLGTDTQYF.

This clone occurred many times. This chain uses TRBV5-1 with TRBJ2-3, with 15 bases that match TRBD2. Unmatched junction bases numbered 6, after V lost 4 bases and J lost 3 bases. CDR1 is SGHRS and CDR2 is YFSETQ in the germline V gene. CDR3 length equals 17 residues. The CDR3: CASSTGLAGGRTDTQYF. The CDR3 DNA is TGCGCCAGCAGCACAGGACTAGCGGGGGGGAGGACAGATACGCAGTATTTT. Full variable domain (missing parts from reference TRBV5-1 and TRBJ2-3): KAGVTQTPRYLIKTRGQQVTLSCSPISGHRSVSWYQQTPGQGLQFLFEYFSETQRNKGNFPGRFSGRQFSNSRSEMNVSTLELGDSALYLCASSTGLAGGRTDTQYFGPGTRLTVL.

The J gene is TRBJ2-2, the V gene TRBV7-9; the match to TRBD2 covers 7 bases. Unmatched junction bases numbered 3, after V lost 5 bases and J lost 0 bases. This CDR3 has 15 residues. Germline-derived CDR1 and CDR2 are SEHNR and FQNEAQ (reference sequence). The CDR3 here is CASSPGLTNTGELFF. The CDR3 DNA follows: TGTGCCAGCAGCCCGGGACTAACGAACACCGGGGAGCTGTTTTTT.

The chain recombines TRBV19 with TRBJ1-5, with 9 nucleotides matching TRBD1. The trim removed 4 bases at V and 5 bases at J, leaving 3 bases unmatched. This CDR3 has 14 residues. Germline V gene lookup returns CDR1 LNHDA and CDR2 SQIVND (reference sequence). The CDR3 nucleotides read TGTGCCAGTAGTACAACAGGGGGCCATCAGCCCCAGCATTTT. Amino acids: CASSTTGGHQPQHF.

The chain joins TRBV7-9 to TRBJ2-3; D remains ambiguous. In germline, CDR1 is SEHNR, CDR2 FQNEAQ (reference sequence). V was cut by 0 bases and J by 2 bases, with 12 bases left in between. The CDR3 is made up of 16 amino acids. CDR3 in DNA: TGTGCCAGCAGCTTAGCGCACGGCGGAAACACAGATACGCAGTATTTT. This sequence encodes CASSLAHGGNTDTQYF.

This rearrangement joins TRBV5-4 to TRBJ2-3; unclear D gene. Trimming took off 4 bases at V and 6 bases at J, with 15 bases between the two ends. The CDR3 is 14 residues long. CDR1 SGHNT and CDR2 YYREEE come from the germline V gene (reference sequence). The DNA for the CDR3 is TGTGCCAGCAGCCCCTTGGCCAGTCTCGATACGCAGTATTTT. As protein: CASSPLASLDTQYF.

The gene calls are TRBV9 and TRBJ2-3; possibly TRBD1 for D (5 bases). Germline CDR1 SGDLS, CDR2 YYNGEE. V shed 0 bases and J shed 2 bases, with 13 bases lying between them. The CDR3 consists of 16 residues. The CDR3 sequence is CASSVGADSSTDTQYF. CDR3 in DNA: TGTGCCAGCAGCGTAGGTGCCGACAGCTCCACAGATACGCAGTATTTT.

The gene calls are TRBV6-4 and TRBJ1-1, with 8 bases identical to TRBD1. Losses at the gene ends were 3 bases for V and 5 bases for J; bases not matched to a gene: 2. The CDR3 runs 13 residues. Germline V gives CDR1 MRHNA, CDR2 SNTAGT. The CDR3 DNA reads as TGTGCCAGCAGTGAGACAGGGGATACTGAAGCTTTCTTT. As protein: CASSETGDTEAFF.

The CDR3 DNA is TGTGCCAGCAGCTTCGAGGGGGGGAGTTTCTATGGCTACACCTTC. Amino acids: CASSFEGGSFYGYTF. The rearrangement uses TRBV9 and TRBJ1-2; TRBD1 is a possible D gene (6 bases). V lost 4 bases to trimming and J lost 4 bases, with 17 bases between them. The CDR3 spans 15 residues. The V gene's germline CDR1 is SGDLS and CDR2 YYNGEE.

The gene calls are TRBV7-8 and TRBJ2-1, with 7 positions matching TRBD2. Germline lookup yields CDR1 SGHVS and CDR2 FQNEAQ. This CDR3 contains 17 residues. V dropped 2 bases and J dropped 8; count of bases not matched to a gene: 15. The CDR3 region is CASSLLGRAGVIDEQFF. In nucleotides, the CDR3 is TGTGCCAGCAGCTTATTGGGAAGGGCGGGAGTCATCGATGAGCAGTTCTTC.

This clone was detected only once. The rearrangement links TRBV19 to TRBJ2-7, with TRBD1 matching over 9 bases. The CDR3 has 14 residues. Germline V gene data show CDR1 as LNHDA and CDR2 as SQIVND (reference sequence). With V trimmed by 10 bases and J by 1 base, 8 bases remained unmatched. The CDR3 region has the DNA TGTGCCACTAGGACCGGGACAGGGTCCTACGAGCAGTACTTC. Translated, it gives CATRTGTGSYEQYF.

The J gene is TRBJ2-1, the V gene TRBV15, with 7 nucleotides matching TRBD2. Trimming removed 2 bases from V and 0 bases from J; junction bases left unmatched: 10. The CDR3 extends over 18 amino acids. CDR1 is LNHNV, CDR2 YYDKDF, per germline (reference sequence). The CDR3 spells CATSRPLGLADSYNEQFF. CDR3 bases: TGTGCCACCAGCAGACCCTTGGGGCTAGCGGACTCCTACAATGAGCAGTTCTTC.

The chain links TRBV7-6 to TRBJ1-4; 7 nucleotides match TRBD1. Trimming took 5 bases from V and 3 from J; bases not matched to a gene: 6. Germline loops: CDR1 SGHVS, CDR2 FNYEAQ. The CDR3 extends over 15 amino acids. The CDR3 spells CASSRRGQSNEKLFF. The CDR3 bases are TGTGCCAGCAGCCGGAGGGGACAGTCTAATGAAAAACTGTTTTTT. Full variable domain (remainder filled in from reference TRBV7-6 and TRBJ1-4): GAGVSQSPRYKVTKRGQDVALRCDPISGHVSLYWYRQALGQGPEFLTYFNYEAQQDKSGLPNDRFSAERPEGSISTLTIQRTEQRDSAMYRCASSRRGQSNEKLFFGSGTQLSVL.

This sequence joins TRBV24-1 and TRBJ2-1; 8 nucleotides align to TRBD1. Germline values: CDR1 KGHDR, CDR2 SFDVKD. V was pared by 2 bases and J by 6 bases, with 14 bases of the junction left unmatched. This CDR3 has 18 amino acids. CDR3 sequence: CATSDSSGRTGSGNEQFF. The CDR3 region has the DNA TGTGCCACCAGTGATTCGTCAGGCAGGACAGGGTCTGGCAATGAGCAGTTCTTC.